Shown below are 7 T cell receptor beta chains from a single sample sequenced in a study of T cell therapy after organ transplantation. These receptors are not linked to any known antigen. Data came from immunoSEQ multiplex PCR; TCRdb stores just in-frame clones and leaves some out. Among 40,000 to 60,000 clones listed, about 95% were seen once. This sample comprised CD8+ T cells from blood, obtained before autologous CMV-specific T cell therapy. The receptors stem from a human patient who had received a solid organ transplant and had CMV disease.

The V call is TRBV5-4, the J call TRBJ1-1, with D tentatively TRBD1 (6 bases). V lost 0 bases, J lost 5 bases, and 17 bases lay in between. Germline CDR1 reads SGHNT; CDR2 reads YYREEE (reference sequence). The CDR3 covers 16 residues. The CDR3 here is CASSLGGEQGGTEAFF. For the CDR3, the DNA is TGTGCCAGCAGCTTGGGGGGGGAACAGGGAGGGACTGAAGCTTTCTTT.

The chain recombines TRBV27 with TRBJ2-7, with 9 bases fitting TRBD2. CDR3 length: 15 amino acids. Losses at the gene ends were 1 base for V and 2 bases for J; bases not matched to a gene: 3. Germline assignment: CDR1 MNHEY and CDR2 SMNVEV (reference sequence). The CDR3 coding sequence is TGTGCCAGCAGTTTATTAGCGGGAGTACCCTACGAGCAGTACTTC. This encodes CASSLLAGVPYEQYF.

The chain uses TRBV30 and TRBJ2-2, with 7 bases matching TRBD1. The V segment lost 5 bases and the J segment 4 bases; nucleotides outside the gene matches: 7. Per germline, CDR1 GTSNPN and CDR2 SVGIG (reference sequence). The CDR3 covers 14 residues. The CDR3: CAWLVQGTTGELFF. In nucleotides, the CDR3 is TGTGCCTGGCTGGTACAGGGGACCACCGGGGAGCTGTTTTTT.

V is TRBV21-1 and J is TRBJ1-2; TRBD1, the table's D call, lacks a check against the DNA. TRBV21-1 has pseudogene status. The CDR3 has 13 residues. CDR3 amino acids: CASSRGPNYGYTF. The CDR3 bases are TGTGCCAGCAGCAGGGGGCCTAACTATGGCTACACCTTC.

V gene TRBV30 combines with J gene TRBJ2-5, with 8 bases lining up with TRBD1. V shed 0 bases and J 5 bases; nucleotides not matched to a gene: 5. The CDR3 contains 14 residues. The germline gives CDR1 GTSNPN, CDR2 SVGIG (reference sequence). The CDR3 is CAWSVRQGAETQYF. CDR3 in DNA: TGTGCCTGGAGTGTACGGCAGGGGGCCGAGACCCAGTACTTC.

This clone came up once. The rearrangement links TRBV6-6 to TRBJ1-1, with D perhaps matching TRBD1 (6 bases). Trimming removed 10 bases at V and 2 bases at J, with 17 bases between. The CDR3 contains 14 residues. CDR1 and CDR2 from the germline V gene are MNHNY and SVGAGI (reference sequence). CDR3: CATSEGHPNTEAFF. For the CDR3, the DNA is TGTGCCACGTCCGAGGGACACCCAAACACTGAAGCTTTCTTT.

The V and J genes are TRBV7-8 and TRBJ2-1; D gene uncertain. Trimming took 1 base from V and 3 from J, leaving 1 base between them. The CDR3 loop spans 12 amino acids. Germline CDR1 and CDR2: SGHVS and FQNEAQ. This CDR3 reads CASSLVYNEQFF. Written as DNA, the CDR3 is TGTGCCAGCAGCTTAGTCTACAATGAGCAGTTCTTC.